This record looks at one T cell receptor (beta chain) sequence and its context. This sample was included in a study of control samples from healthy donors and cancer patients. The repertoire was sequenced with immunoSEQ multiplex PCR; TCRdb's copy has only in-frame clones and lacks some. In the table there are over 150,000 clones, approximately 94% of which are singletons. The CDR3 loop spans 14 amino acids. CDR1 is SGHAT, CDR2 FQNNGV, per germline. After removal of 2 bases from V and 10 bases from J, the junction contained 5 bases not matched to a gene. The sequence was collected from a man in his sixties with colorectal cancer. The specimen sequenced was PBMCs. The chain is built from TRBV11-2 and TRBJ2-5; 12 bases map to TRBD2. In nucleotides, the CDR3 is TGTGCCAGCAGCTTATCGACTAGCGGGGGTCACCAGTACTTC. Protein sequence: CASSLSTSGGHQYF.